Each of the 19 T cell receptor beta chains below was sequenced from the same sample in a study of blood T cell repertoires in COVID-19. Profiling relied on immunoSEQ multiplex PCR, and the TCRdb table lists in-frame clones only, not all of them. The table shows about 33,000 clones, with under 85% occurring only once. The material sequenced was peripheral blood. The source of these receptors is a man at least 80 years old with acute or convalescent COVID-19.

The J gene is TRBJ1-2, the V gene TRBV4-2; D not resolved. Germline V lookup: CDR1 LGHNA, CDR2 YNFKEQ. V was shortened by 0 bases and J by 0 bases, with 8 bases between the two germline ends. The CDR3 loop spans 15 amino acids. The CDR3 loop reads CASSQDLPSNYGYTF. CDR3 sequence (DNA): TGTGCCAGCAGCCAAGATCTCCCCTCTAACTATGGCTACACCTTC.

The J gene is TRBJ1-1, the V gene TRBV19, with a possible D match to TRBD1 (5 bases). CDR3 size: 11 residues. The V gene's germline CDR1 is LNHDA and CDR2 SQIVND (reference sequence). V was shortened by 10 bases and J by 2 bases, with 8 bases between the two germline ends. As DNA, the CDR3 is TGTGCCACGACAGCCAACACTGAAGCTTTCTTT. Its protein is CATTANTEAFF. Supplemented by reference TRBV19 and TRBJ1-1, the full variable domain reads DGGITQSPKYLFRKEGQNVTLSCEQNLNHDAMYWYRQDPGQGLRLIYYSQIVNDFQKGDIAEGYSVSREKKESFPLTVTSAQKNPTAFYLCATTANTEAFFGQGTRLTVV.

A few counts support this clone. V is TRBV11-2 and J is TRBJ1-5; D not certain. V gave up 4 bases and J gave up 2 bases, with 9 bases separating them. CDR1 and CDR2 from the germline V gene are SGHAT and FQNNGV. The CDR3 loop spans 14 amino acids. CDR3 in DNA: TGTGCCAGCAGCTCGCGGGCTGGCAATCAGCCCCAGCATTTT. This gives the protein CASSSRAGNQPQHF.

The rearrangement uses TRBV7-2 and TRBJ2-3; 8 nucleotides match TRBD1. The CDR3 loop spans 15 amino acids. Trimming cost V 4 bases and J 3 bases; bases outside gene matches: 6. In germline, CDR1 is SGHTA, CDR2 FQGNSA. CDR3 bases: TGTGCCAGCAGCTCCAGGCGGACAGGGACAGATACGCAGTATTTT. Its translation: CASSSRRTGTDTQYF.

The genes are TRBV5-5 and TRBJ1-6, with TRBD1 matching 7 bases. The CDR3 spans 14 residues. V shed 4 bases and J 8 bases; nucleotides not matched to a gene: 6. Germline V lookup: CDR1 SGHKS, CDR2 YYEKEE (reference sequence). CDR3 in amino acids: CASSTQGVDSPLHF. CDR3 nucleotides: TGTGCCAGCAGCACGCAGGGGGTCGATTCACCCCTCCACTTT. Complete variable domain (other parts from reference TRBV5-5 and TRBJ1-6): DAGVTQSPTHLIKTRGQQVTLRCSPISGHKSVSWYQQVLGQGPQFIFQYYEKEERGRGNFPDRFSARQFPNYSSELNVNALLLGDSALYLCASSTQGVDSPLHFGNGTRLTVT.

This clone was found once. This rearrangement joins TRBV5-1 to TRBJ2-2, with TRBD1 matching 8 bases. The V gene end was trimmed by 5 bases and the J gene end by 1 base; junction bases not matched to a gene: 7. Looked up from germline, CDR1 is SGHRS and CDR2 is YFSETQ. The CDR3 runs to 16 residues. The CDR3 here is CASRRTGNLNTGELFF. CDR3 in DNA: TGCGCCAGCAGAAGGACAGGGAACCTGAACACCGGGGAGCTGTTTTTT.

The genes are TRBV3-1 (or the pseudogene TRBV3-2) and TRBJ1-2, with 10 bases lining up with TRBD1. CDR1 and CDR2 (germline): LGHDT, YNNKEL (reference sequence). The CDR3 runs to 13 residues. Losses at the gene ends were 4 bases for V and 7 bases for J; bases not matched to a gene: 3. CDR3 region: CASSPGQGSGYTF. CDR3 nucleotide sequence: TGTGCCAGCAGCCCGGGACAGGGGAGTGGCTACACCTTC.

The chain recombines TRBV5-4 with TRBJ2-7, with D tentatively TRBD2 (6 bases). V shed 0 bases and J shed 7 bases, with 14 bases lying between them. The CDR3 contains 14 residues. Germline values: CDR1 SGHNT, CDR2 YYREEE (reference sequence). The CDR3 coding sequence is TGTGCCAGCAGCTTGGTACCCGCGGCGGGGGAGCAGTACTTC. Encoded protein: CASSLVPAAGEQYF.

The chain links TRBV27 to TRBJ1-5; 8 nucleotides agree with TRBD1. Trimming removed 2 bases from V and 0 bases from J; junction bases left unmatched: 15. Germline V CDR1 and CDR2: MNHEY, SMNVEV (reference sequence). The length of the CDR3 is 20 residues. CDR3 nucleotides: TGTGCCAGCAGTTTAGGGTTCGGACAGGGCCTTTCTTCTAGCAATCAGCCCCAGCATTTT. It translates to CASSLGFGQGLSSSNQPQHF.

This clone was found a few times. An end of the junction differs from the germline gene, which may be a read error. The CDR3 DNA reads TGTGCCAGTGGTCCCTCGCGGGGGGGCAATCAGCAGTTCTTC. Protein: CASGPSRGGNQQFF. The chain combines TRBV19 with TRBJ2-1; the match to TRBD2 covers 9 bases. Per the germline V gene, CDR1 is LNHDA and CDR2 is SQIVND (reference sequence). CDR3 length: 14 amino acids.

The gene calls are TRBV6-5 and TRBJ1-5, with 7 bases that match TRBD1. The germline V gene encodes CDR1 MNHEY and CDR2 SVGAGI. The CDR3 runs to 14 residues. V shed 7 bases, J shed 3 bases, and the junction held 6 bases outside the gene matches. The CDR3 region is CASTAGQFNQPQHF. In DNA, the CDR3 is TGTGCCAGCACCGCGGGACAGTTCAATCAGCCCCAGCATTTT.

The chain links TRBV7-9 to TRBJ1-2, with D uncertain. Trimming pared 5 bases from V and 2 bases from J, leaving 12 bases between. This CDR3 contains 14 residues. CDR1 and CDR2 from the germline V gene are SEHNR and FQNEAQ (reference sequence). For the CDR3, the DNA is TGTGCCAGCAGCGTGACCTCAGGAAACTATGGCTACACCTTC. The encoded protein is CASSVTSGNYGYTF.

This chain connects TRBV3-1 (or the pseudogene TRBV3-2) to TRBJ2-1; TRBD1 agrees at 7 bases. Per the germline V gene, CDR1 is LGHDT and CDR2 is YNNKEL (reference sequence). The CDR3 contains 14 residues. V shed 4 bases, J shed 6 bases, and the junction held 6 bases outside the gene matches. CDR3: CASSRRGQANEQFF. In DNA, the CDR3 is TGTGCCAGCAGCCGAAGGGGGCAGGCCAATGAGCAGTTCTTC.

The gene calls are TRBV4-2 and TRBJ2-3, with TRBD2 matching over 12 bases. Germline loops: CDR1 LGHNA, CDR2 YNFKEQ. J gave up 0 bases and V 3 bases, and 4 bases lay outside the gene matches. The CDR3 runs to 17 residues. The CDR3 loop reads CASSHRTSGVSTDTQYF. DNA for the CDR3: TGTGCCAGCAGCCACAGGACTAGCGGGGTCAGCACAGATACGCAGTATTTT.

Here the CDR3 DNA reads TGTGCCACCAGTGACCCTGGACAGGCCACAGATACGCAGTATTTT. It translates to CATSDPGQATDTQYF. This sequence joins TRBV24-1 and TRBJ2-3; TRBD1 aligns across 7 bases. Germline CDR1 KGHDR, CDR2 SFDVKD. The V and J ends lost 4 bases and 2 bases, in that order; junction bases with no gene match: 5. The CDR3 sequence is 15 residues long.

This clone was observed a handful of times. V is TRBV5-6 and J is TRBJ2-7; 9 positions match TRBD1. This CDR3 spans 14 amino acids. After removal of 2 bases from V and 3 bases from J, the junction contained 3 bases not matched to a gene. In germline, CDR1 is SGHDT, CDR2 YYEEEE. The DNA of the CDR3 is TGTGCCAGCAGCTTCGGGACAGGGCTCTACGAGCAGTACTTC. This gives the protein CASSFGTGLYEQYF. The entire variable domain, with the rest obtained from reference TRBV5-6 and TRBJ2-7, is as follows: DAGVTQSPTHLIKTRGQQVTLRCSPKSGHDTVSWYQQALGQGPQFIFQYYEEEERQRGNFPDRFSGHQFPNYSSELNVNALLLGDSALYLCASSFGTGLYEQYFGPGTRLTVT.

The J gene is TRBJ1-2, the V gene TRBV4-1; TRBD1 aligns across 7 bases. J lost 4 bases, V lost 4 bases, and 12 bases had no gene match. Germline CDR1 MGHRA, CDR2 YSYEKL. There are 16 residues in the CDR3. CDR3 amino acids: CASSRDQGQIPYGYTF. CDR3 bases: TGCGCCAGCAGCCGAGACCAGGGACAGATCCCCTATGGCTACACCTTC.

The chain uses TRBV28 and TRBJ2-7, with D maybe TRBD1 (6 bases). This CDR3 is built from 16 residues. Trimming shortened V by 3 bases and J by 3 bases, and 18 bases separated the two germline ends. Germline V lookup: CDR1 MDHEN, CDR2 SYDVKM. The CDR3 sequence is CASSFRGQGSHYEQYF. Here the CDR3 DNA reads TGTGCCAGCAGTTTTAGAGGGCAGGGGAGTCACTACGAGCAGTACTTC.

The chain employs TRBV25-1 and TRBJ1-2; TRBD1 agrees at 8 bases. CDR3 length: 12 residues. Germline loops: CDR1 MGHDK, CDR2 SYGVNS. The junction had 2 bases not matched to a gene; V was cut back by 3 bases and J by 8 bases. As DNA, the CDR3 is TGTGCCAGCAGTGACAGGGGGCAGGGCTACACCTTC. It encodes CASSDRGQGYTF.